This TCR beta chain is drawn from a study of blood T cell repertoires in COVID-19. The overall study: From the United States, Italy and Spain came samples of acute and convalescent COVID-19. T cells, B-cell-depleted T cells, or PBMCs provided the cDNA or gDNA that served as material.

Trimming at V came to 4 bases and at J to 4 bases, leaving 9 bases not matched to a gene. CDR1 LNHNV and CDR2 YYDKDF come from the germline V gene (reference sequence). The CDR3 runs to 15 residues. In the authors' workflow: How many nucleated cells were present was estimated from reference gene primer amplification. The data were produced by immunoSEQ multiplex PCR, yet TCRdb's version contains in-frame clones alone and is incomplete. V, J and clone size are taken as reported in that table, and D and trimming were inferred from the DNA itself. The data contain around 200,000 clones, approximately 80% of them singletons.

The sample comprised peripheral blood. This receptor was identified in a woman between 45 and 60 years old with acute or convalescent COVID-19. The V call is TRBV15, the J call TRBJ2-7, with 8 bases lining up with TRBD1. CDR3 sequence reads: CATSKMTGAGYEQYF. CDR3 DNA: TGTGCCACCAGCAAAATGACAGGGGCCGGGTACGAGCAGTACTTC.